Described below is a single TCR beta chain sequence and its context. Looked up from germline, CDR1 is MNHNS and CDR2 is SASEGT. Germline trimming cut 1 base from V and 1 base from J; bases unmatched to any gene: 10. This CDR3 has 20 residues. The data belong to a study of blood T cell repertoires in COVID-19. Whole-study context: Samples representing acute and convalescent COVID-19 were sourced from the United States, Italy and Spain. In each case, the material was cDNA or gDNA derived from T cells, B-cell-depleted T cells, or PBMCs.

As handled by the study authors: By means of reference gene primer amplification, nucleated cell counts were estimated. Repertoires were generated with immunoSEQ multiplex PCR, while TCRdb's copy carries only in-frame clones and drops some. The DNA was the basis for D and trimming; V, J and clone size are from that table. Here the sample spans more than 90,000 clones, roughly 85% being singletons. Sequenced input: peripheral blood. The source is a man in his forties with acute or convalescent COVID-19. This chain joins TRBV6-1 and TRBJ2-4, with 13 bases identical to TRBD2. CDR3 protein: CASSEVTSGRALRAKNIQYF. The CDR3, as DNA: TGTGCCAGCAGTGAAGTAACTAGCGGGAGGGCCCTGAGGGCCAAAAACATTCAGTACTTC.